The next 23 T cell receptor beta chains were all read from a single sample in a study of blood T cell repertoires in COVID-19. Repertoires were generated with immunoSEQ multiplex PCR, while TCRdb's copy carries only in-frame clones and drops some. This sample yields about 74,000 clones, of which about 83% are seen a single time; approximately 35% belongs to the top ten. The sample was peripheral blood. These receptors were collected from a man in his 70s with acute or convalescent COVID-19.

This rearrangement joins TRBV10-2 to TRBJ2-1; TRBD2 agrees at 7 bases. Trimming removed 3 bases from V and 0 bases from J; junction bases left unmatched: 2. Germline V gene lookup returns CDR1 WSHSY and CDR2 SAAADI. This CDR3 contains 15 residues. Here the CDR3 DNA reads TGCGCCAGCAGTGACCCGGGAGGCTCCTACAATGAGCAGTTCTTC. It specifies CASSDPGGSYNEQFF.

This chain uses TRBV7-3 with TRBJ2-5; 9 bases align to TRBD1. The CDR3 is 14 amino acids. With 3 bases clipped from V and 7 bases from J, the junction kept 6 bases outside the gene matches. Germline CDR1 reads SGHTA; CDR2 reads FQGTGA. The CDR3 reads CASSLGQGPWTQYF. CDR3 in DNA: TGTGCCAGCAGCTTGGGACAGGGACCGTGGACCCAGTACTTC.

The rearrangement links TRBV18 to TRBJ1-4, with D possibly being TRBD1 (5 bases). The CDR3 sequence is 15 residues long. Trimming cost V 3 bases and J 8 bases, with 16 bases left between them. Germline lookup yields CDR1 KGHSH and CDR2 LQKENI. This chain's CDR3 is CASSPGGLAGEKLFF. The DNA for the CDR3 is TGTGCCAGCTCACCGGGGGGACTGGCTGGGGAAAAACTGTTTTTT.

The chain uses TRBV28 and TRBJ2-7; TRBD2 matches 14 bases. Losses at the gene ends were 5 bases for V and 2 bases for J; bases not matched to a gene: 8. The CDR3 is 17 residues long. Germline lookup yields CDR1 MDHEN and CDR2 SYDVKM. The CDR3 DNA sequence: TGTGCCAGCAGTCTGGGGACTAGCGGGAGTCGAACCTACGAGCAGTACTTC. It encodes CASSLGTSGSRTYEQYF.

The chain links TRBV29-1 to TRBJ2-5, with 7 nucleotides matching TRBD2. This CDR3 is built from 12 residues. J was trimmed by 2 bases and V by 7 bases; bases with no gene match: 4. In germline, CDR1 is SQVTM, CDR2 ANQGSEA. The CDR3 DNA reads as TGCAGCGGGGGGGGGACTCAAGAGACCCAGTACTTC. Translated, it gives CSGGGTQETQYF.

This chain links TRBV3-1 (or the pseudogene TRBV3-2) with TRBJ2-3; TRBD1 matches 9 bases. This CDR3 contains 17 residues. In germline, CDR1 is LGHDT, CDR2 YNNKEL (reference sequence). With V trimmed by 0 bases and J by 6 bases, 10 bases remained unmatched. The CDR3 bases are TGTGCCAGCAGCCAAGATCTTGGACAGGGGCTCGGGGATACGCAGTATTTT. Its protein product is CASSQDLGQGLGDTQYF.

This chain links TRBV7-2 with TRBJ2-1; 9 nucleotides match TRBD2. V shed 3 bases, J shed 6 bases, and the junction held 3 bases outside the gene matches. CDR1 is SGHTA, CDR2 FQGNSA, per germline. CDR3 length: 14 residues. The chain's CDR3 is CASSLAGGANEQFF. CDR3 DNA: TGTGCCAGCAGCTTGGCGGGGGGGGCCAATGAGCAGTTCTTC.

Concerning this clone itself: Other DNA sequences in this specimen translate into the identical CDR3. The chain is built from TRBV9 and TRBJ1-6; tentative D call: TRBD1 (6 bases). Germline assignment: CDR1 SGDLS and CDR2 YYNGEE. Trimming shortened V by 1 base and J by 7 bases, and 12 bases separated the two germline ends. This CDR3 has 15 amino acids. The CDR3 DNA follows: TGTGCCAGCAGCGTAACAGGGTTTCGGAATTCACCCCTCCACTTT. Protein: CASSVTGFRNSPLHF.

V is TRBV29-1 and J is TRBJ2-2; TRBD2 matches 7 bases. J gave up 5 bases and V 4 bases, and 7 bases lay outside the gene matches. The CDR3 is made up of 14 amino acids. Germline V lookup: CDR1 SQVTM, CDR2 ANQGSEA. CDR3 region: CSVAAGVGTGELFF. CDR3 coding DNA: TGCAGCGTTGCTGCGGGAGTGGGAACCGGGGAGCTGTTTTTT.

The chain combines TRBV6-2 or TRBV6-3 with TRBJ2-7; D might be TRBD2 (6 bases). Deletions cut 3 bases from V and 2 bases from J, with 20 bases between. This CDR3 has 17 residues. The germline V gene encodes CDR1 MNHEY and CDR2 SVGEGT. CDR3 protein: CASSYSRTFGSAYEQYF. For the CDR3, the DNA is TGTGCCAGCAGTTATTCCCGGACGTTCGGGAGTGCCTACGAGCAGTACTTC.

The chain recombines TRBV19 with TRBJ2-6, with TRBD1 identical over 10 bases. V lost 5 bases and J lost 1; bases outside the gene matches: 8. The germline CDR1 and CDR2 sequences are LNHDA and SQIVND (reference sequence). This CDR3 has 18 residues. The CDR3 coding sequence is TGTGCCAGTAGTCCGACCCGGGACAGGGGATCTGGGGCCAACGTCCTGACTTTC. This sequence encodes CASSPTRDRGSGANVLTF.

Remarks on this clone: This same CDR3 is encoded by further DNA sequences in the sample. The gene calls are TRBV3-1 (or the pseudogene TRBV3-2) and TRBJ1-5, with D unresolved. CDR3 length: 14 amino acids. V lost 1 base, J lost 0 bases, and 4 bases lay in between. Germline CDR1 and CDR2: LGHDT and YNNKEL (reference sequence). The CDR3 nucleotides read TGTGCCAGCAGCCAAGGGCATAGCAATCAGCCCCAGCATTTT. It translates to CASSQGHSNQPQHF.

The gene calls are TRBV19 and TRBJ2-5; the D gene is possibly TRBD2 (5 bases). The germline V and J ends were trimmed by 8 bases and 5 bases, with 15 bases remaining between them. This CDR3 spans 13 amino acids. CDR1 is LNHDA, CDR2 SQIVND, per germline (reference sequence). CDR3 sequence reads: CASRGKDWETQYF. The CDR3 DNA follows: TGTGCCAGTCGTGGTAAGGACTGGGAGACCCAGTACTTC.

This clone was counted a few times. The chain couples TRBV4-1 to TRBJ2-2; 12 bases are a match to TRBD2. The ends lost 4 bases at V and 1 base at J; junction bases unmatched: 1. Per germline, CDR1 MGHRA and CDR2 YSYEKL. This CDR3 comprises 16 residues. In DNA form, the CDR3 reads TGCGCCAGCAGCCCACTAGCGGGAGGGAACACCGGGGAGCTGTTTTTT. It yields the protein CASSPLAGGNTGELFF.

This chain uses TRBV5-1 with TRBJ1-4; the match to TRBD1 covers 9 bases. V trimming: 1 base; J trimming: 8 bases; junction bases outside the gene matches: 15. The CDR3 totals 18 residues. CDR1 is SGHRS and CDR2 is YFSETQ in the germline V gene. CDR3 in DNA: TGCGCCAGCAGCTTGAGTAATCCTACAGGGGGCCCTGGGGAAAAACTGTTTTTT. Encoded protein: CASSLSNPTGGPGEKLFF.

The chain couples TRBV29-1 to TRBJ1-2, with D perhaps TRBD1 (6 bases). Germline CDR1 and CDR2: SQVTM and ANQGSEA. The CDR3 runs to 10 residues. Trimming removed 3 bases from V and 8 bases from J, with 7 bases in between. Here the CDR3 DNA reads TGCAGCGTTGACAGGGGCGGCTACACCTTC. Translation gives CSVDRGGYTF.

The chain uses TRBV21-1 and TRBJ2-1; the D call TRBD1 from the table was never checked on the DNA. TRBV21-1 constitutes a pseudogene. The CDR3 covers 13 residues. The DNA for the CDR3 is TGTGCCAGCAGCAGCGGACACCGCAATGAGCAGTTCTTC. This gives the protein CASSSGHRNEQFF.

This clone was picked up one time. The rearrangement joins TRBV5-4 to TRBJ1-5, with a possible D match to TRBD1 (6 bases). Per the germline V gene, CDR1 is SGHNT and CDR2 is YYREEE (reference sequence). The CDR3 length is 15 residues. The V end lost 0 bases, the J end lost 4 bases, and 11 bases lay between the germline ends. CDR3 DNA sequence: TGTGCCAGCAGCTTGGGCGGACAGTCTAATCAGCCCCAGCATTTT. Protein sequence: CASSLGGQSNQPQHF.

This sequence joins TRBV19 and TRBJ2-5, with 9 positions matching TRBD1. J was trimmed by 5 bases and V by 3 bases; bases with no gene match: 10. CDR1 and CDR2 from the germline V gene are LNHDA and SQIVND (reference sequence). The CDR3 is 16 amino acids. The CDR3 reads CASSMDGTGRLETQYF. CDR3 nucleotides: TGTGCCAGTAGTATGGACGGGACAGGGCGCTTGGAGACCCAGTACTTC. Supplemented by reference TRBV19 and TRBJ2-5, the full variable domain reads DGGITQSPKYLFRKEGQNVTLSCEQNLNHDAMYWYRQDPGQGLRLIYYSQIVNDFQKGDIAEGYSVSREKKESFPLTVTSAQKNPTAFYLCASSMDGTGRLETQYFGPGTRLLVL.

V and J are TRBV7-6 and TRBJ1-4; D may be TRBD1 (6 bases). The CDR3 runs 14 residues. V gave up 1 base and J gave up 4 bases, with 7 bases separating them. CDR1 and CDR2 (germline): SGHVS, FNYEAQ. CDR3 in amino acids: CASSLEGGNEKLFF. Written as DNA, the CDR3 is TGTGCCAGCAGCTTAGAAGGGGGTAATGAAAAACTGTTTTTT.

The gene calls are TRBV2 and TRBJ2-5; no clear D gene. V lost 3 bases, J lost 5 bases, and 10 bases lay in between. The CDR3 covers 13 residues. Germline V gives CDR1 SNHLY, CDR2 FYNNEI. The chain's CDR3 is CASSEWLGETQYF. CDR3 in DNA: TGTGCCAGCAGTGAGTGGCTCGGGGAGACCCAGTACTTC.

This rearrangement joins TRBV29-1 to TRBJ2-7, with D possibly matching TRBD1 (5 bases). Between the trimmed V and J ends, which lost 1 base and 9 bases, there was a span of 19 bases. The CDR3 extends over 14 amino acids. Per the germline V gene, CDR1 is SQVTM and CDR2 is ANQGSEA. CDR3 bases: TGCAGCGTTGAAGTAGTGGGCGGAAGTAGGGGGCAGTACTTC. Translating it yields CSVEVVGGSRGQYF.

This clone was seen only a few times. The chain recombines TRBV5-6 with TRBJ2-7; D gene unclear. The V and J ends lost 4 bases and 2 bases respectively, with 4 bases between them. Germline V gene data show CDR1 as SGHDT and CDR2 as YYEEEE. The CDR3 spans 11 residues. In nucleotides, the CDR3 is TGTGCCAGCAGCGGCCCCTACGAGCAGTACTTC. It yields the protein CASSGPYEQYF.